This paragraph covers one T cell receptor (beta chain) sequence. Its antigen has not been determined. Qualities for individual bases were not recorded, and no much larger clone is one base off. The data are from a study of blood T cell repertoires in COVID-19 (TCRdb year 2020). Turning to the overall study: Samples covering the acute and convalescent phases of COVID-19 were provided by collaborators in the United States, Italy and Spain. The material from the prospective study consisted of cDNA or gDNA derived from T cells, B-cell-depleted T cells, or PBMCs. Subjects who had been exposed to COVID-19, were actively infected with it, or had recovered from it provided the deeply sampled blood TCRbeta repertoires that made up the dataset. The repertoires were made available in a free public database intended to serve as a resource for research on the immune response to SARS-CoV-2. The samples were drawn from two sources: the first 160 participants of the ongoing ImmuneRACE study, and 1,000 to 1,500 subjects contributed by 6 global collaborators. Sample metadata almost always included a de-identified subject ID, COVID-19 status, age in years and sex. HLA class I and class II types, where available, came from metadata supplied by the sample provider rather than from assay-based typing. The study at large found these results: The amount of clinical and demographic metadata varied by source and participant and was provided uncurated.

TCRbeta CDR3 regions were amplified from genomic DNA using the immunoSEQ Assay, a bias-controlled multiplex PCR. Processing in the source paper ran as follows. The number of nucleated cells in each sample was estimated from the amplification of reference gene primers within the assay. To quantify the absolute abundance of each unique TCRbeta CDR3 rearrangement, sequence reads were collapsed and filtered. For each sample, productive Simpson clonality was calculated as the square root of Simpson's diversity index across productive rearrangements. TCRdb holds this immuneACCESS table with in-frame rearrangements only. Some clones are missing; in checked studies, unresolved V genes explain under half, and the rest has no known cause. V, J and clone size are taken as reported in that table, and D and trimming were inferred from the DNA itself. This sample holds approximately 150,000 clones; about four fifths were observed only once. Roughly 3.6% of the sample rests with the top ten.

The germline V gene (reference sequence) sets CDR1 to LNHDA and CDR2 to SQIVND. V drops 9 bases and J drops 1 base, leaving 14 bases in between. The CDR3, cysteine through phenylalanine, is 14 amino acids long. Just CDR3 DNA is preserved here, 42 bases in frame from base 1. Samples from volunteer blood donors who had recovered from COVID-19 were contributed by a second Seattle source. The collaborating institutions used their own protocols to collect whole blood in K2EDTA tubes. For TCRbeta analysis, collaborators shipped samples as frozen whole blood, isolated PBMCs, or DNA extracted from either of those sample types.

Rearrangement joined TRBV19 to TRBJ2-3, with a tentative D gene TRBD2 over 5 matching bases. The receptor comes from a man between 65 and 85 years old who had recovered from COVID-19. Sample: peripheral blood. The CDR3 is CASGKRRGTDTQYF. The nucleotide sequence reads as follows: TGTGCCAGCGGAAAGCGGCGGGGCACAGATACGCAGTATTTT.